This passage covers 18 T cell receptor beta chains from one sample sequenced in a study of blood T cell repertoires in COVID-19. TCRdb's table, derived via immunoSEQ multiplex PCR, lists solely in-frame clones and lacks some. The table has about 170,000 clones, more than 85% seen once. Sequencing was done on a sample of peripheral blood. The source is a woman at least 80 years old with COVID-19, enrolled during active disease.

This clone was counted only a few times. The chain couples TRBV19 to TRBJ2-1; 11 positions match TRBD2. The CDR3 spans 14 residues. V lost 7 bases to trimming and J lost 9 bases; unmatched junction nucleotides: 8. Germline CDR1 LNHDA, CDR2 SQIVND (reference sequence). CDR3 region: CASTSSGRIGEQFF. DNA for the CDR3: TGTGCCAGTACTTCTAGCGGGAGGATTGGTGAGCAGTTCTTC.

The J gene is TRBJ1-2, the V gene TRBV27, with TRBD1 as a possible D gene (6 bases). The CDR3 extends over 13 amino acids. Germline V CDR1 and CDR2: MNHEY, SMNVEV (reference sequence). The germline V and J ends were trimmed by 6 bases and 6 bases, with 14 bases remaining between them. The CDR3 DNA follows: TGTGCCAGCAGGCAGGGGTCTTGGGATGGCTACACCTTC. It translates to CASRQGSWDGYTF.

The gene calls are TRBV19 and TRBJ1-5; possibly TRBD1 for D (5 bases). Per the germline V gene, CDR1 is LNHDA and CDR2 is SQIVND (reference sequence). CDR3 length equals 14 residues. V gave up 4 bases and J gave up 2 bases, with 9 bases separating them. This chain's CDR3 is CASSKQDGNQPQHF. CDR3 bases: TGTGCCAGTAGTAAACAGGATGGCAATCAGCCCCAGCATTTT.

The rearrangement links TRBV7-2 to TRBJ2-1; TRBD1 matches at 11 bases. CDR3 length: 18 amino acids. Germline V gene sequence: CDR1 SGHTA, CDR2 FQGNSA. With V trimmed by 5 bases and J by 10 bases, 19 bases remained unmatched. The CDR3 DNA follows: TGTGCCAGCAGCCCCCGGACAGGGGGCGCATTAGGGGCGAACGAGCAGTTCTTC. It yields the protein CASSPRTGGALGANEQFF.

The V call is TRBV7-3, the J call TRBJ2-1; D is unresolved. The germline V gene has CDR1 SGHTA and CDR2 FQGTGA. This CDR3 is built from 14 residues. Trimming took off 4 bases at V and 3 bases at J, with 10 bases between the two ends. CDR3 sequence: CASSSPGGYNEQFF. The CDR3 coding sequence is TGTGCCAGCAGCTCACCCGGTGGCTACAATGAGCAGTTCTTC.

V gene TRBV7-3 combines with J gene TRBJ1-3, with D possibly being TRBD1 (5 bases). The CDR3 spans 15 residues. V was clipped by 2 bases and J by 3 bases, with 11 bases between them. The germline V gene has CDR1 SGHTA and CDR2 FQGTGA. CDR3 in amino acids: CASSLDGARGNTIYF. CDR3 nucleotide sequence: TGTGCCAGCAGCTTAGATGGGGCGCGTGGAAACACCATATATTTT.

This chain joins TRBV4-1 and TRBJ2-7, with a weak D call TRBD2 (5 bases). Germline assignment: CDR1 MGHRA and CDR2 YSYEKL. The CDR3 has 15 residues. Trimming left V 0 bases short and J 4 bases short, with 13 bases between. Here the CDR3 DNA reads TGCGCCAGCAGCCAAGAGGCGGGCCGGTCTTACGAGCAGTACTTC. Translated: CASSQEAGRSYEQYF.

The chain couples TRBV5-5 to TRBJ1-1; 7 bases align to TRBD1. Germline V gene sequence: CDR1 SGHKS, CDR2 YYEKEE (reference sequence). V was clipped by 3 bases and J by 4 bases; unmatched bases: 0. This CDR3 has 12 residues. For the CDR3, the DNA is TGTGCCAGCAGCTCAGGGGGCACTGAAGCTTTCTTT. Residues: CASSSGGTEAFF.

The rearrangement joins TRBV6-5 to TRBJ1-3, with D possibly TRBD1 on 5 matching bases. V lost 7 bases and J lost 0, with 13 bases in between. CDR3 length: 15 amino acids. Germline-derived CDR1 and CDR2 are MNHEY and SVGAGI. The CDR3 spells CASNPGLSSGNTIYF. The CDR3 nucleotides are TGTGCCAGCAATCCAGGGCTGAGCTCTGGAAACACCATATATTTT.

This clone appeared a single time. The genes are TRBV5-1 and TRBJ1-1; possibly TRBD1 for D (5 bases). The CDR3 sequence is 14 residues long. Trimming pared 4 bases from V and 1 base from J, leaving 11 bases between. The germline CDR1 and CDR2 sequences are SGHRS and YFSETQ. The CDR3 is CASSAIQGNTEAFF. In nucleotides, the CDR3 is TGCGCCAGCAGCGCGATTCAGGGGAACACTGAAGCTTTCTTT.

This sequence joins TRBV2 and TRBJ2-2; no clear D gene. Germline V gene sequence: CDR1 SNHLY, CDR2 FYNNEI. The CDR3 sequence is 13 residues long. Trimming pared 6 bases from V and 4 bases from J, leaving 9 bases between. Written as DNA, the CDR3 is TGTGCCAGCAGAGACGACATCACCGGGGAGCTGTTTTTT. This sequence encodes CASRDDITGELFF.

This chain connects TRBV5-5 to TRBJ1-1; 10 bases fit TRBD1. Trimming cost V 3 bases and J 7 bases; bases outside gene matches: 6. Germline assignment: CDR1 SGHKS and CDR2 YYEKEE (reference sequence). CDR3 length equals 14 residues. CDR3 bases: TGTGCCAGCAGCTGGGGACAGGGGAGTAGTGAAGCTTTCTTT. It yields the protein CASSWGQGSSEAFF.

This chain links TRBV3-1 (or the pseudogene TRBV3-2) with TRBJ2-1; the D is unclear. This CDR3 comprises 17 residues. Between the trimmed V and J ends, which lost 9 bases and 0 bases, there was a span of 21 bases. The germline CDR1 and CDR2 sequences are LGHDT and YNNKEL (reference sequence). The CDR3 nucleotides read TGTGCCAGTTTCCGCGTAGCCCACGCGAGCTCCTACAATGAGCAGTTCTTC. Its protein is CASFRVAHASSYNEQFF.

V usage is TRBV2 and J usage is TRBJ2-1; no definite D call. The CDR3 loop spans 10 amino acids. V was shortened by 6 bases and J by 9 bases, with 6 bases between the two germline ends. The germline gives CDR1 SNHLY, CDR2 FYNNEI. The CDR3, as DNA: TGTGCCAGCAGGTTGGCTGAGCAGTTCTTC. Translation: CASRLAEQFF.

Only one count was recorded for this clone. V gene TRBV6-2 or TRBV6-3 combines with J gene TRBJ1-5; possible D gene TRBD1, 6 bases. V shed 0 bases and J shed 0 bases, with 21 bases lying between them. CDR3 length equals 20 residues. The germline V gene has CDR1 MNHEY and CDR2 SVGEGT. CDR3 sequence (DNA): TGTGCCAGCAGTTACTCGGTTCAGTGGACAGTACTACTTAGCAATCAGCCCCAGCATTTT. This translates into CASSYSVQWTVLLSNQPQHF.

The CDR3 DNA reads as TGTGCCAGCAGCCTAGACAGCTATGGCTACACCTTC. It is translated as CASSLDSYGYTF. This chain uses TRBV28 with TRBJ1-2; possibly TRBD1 for D (5 bases). The CDR3 spans 12 residues. V gave up 6 bases and J gave up 4 bases, with 9 bases separating them. Germline values: CDR1 MDHEN, CDR2 SYDVKM.

This chain links TRBV7-2 with TRBJ2-7; TRBD2 might be the D (6 bases). This CDR3 region has 15 residues. Deletions cut 3 bases from V and 3 bases from J, with 15 bases between. CDR1 is SGHTA, CDR2 FQGNSA, per germline. Written as DNA, the CDR3 is TGTGCCAGCAGCTTGGGGCCAACTAGCCTCTACGAGCAGTACTTC. Translated, it gives CASSLGPTSLYEQYF.

Remarks on this clone: At one end the junction does not follow the germline gene, possibly because of a read error. This chain connects TRBV6-1 to TRBJ1-5; possibly TRBD1 for D (6 bases). The germline gives CDR1 MNHNS, CDR2 SASEGT. This CDR3 is 15 amino acids long. The CDR3 DNA is TGTGCCAGCAGCGAAGATCTACAGGGATATCAGCCCCAGCATTTT. Translation gives CASSEDLQGYQPQHF.